One and the same sample provided the 10 T cell receptor beta chains below, sequenced in a study of T-cell reconstitution after alpha-beta-depleted transplantation in children. This sample's TCRbeta library carried unique molecular identifier barcodes. In TCRdb, the PCR reads were re-called with MiXCR into one record per CDR3 protein. This table has a few hundred thousand distinct CDR3 sequences, 25% to 30% appearing once. The sequencing used PBMCs, collected before TCRalphabeta/CD19-depleted stem cell transplant. The receptors were sampled from a boy in the first two years of life with Wiskott-Aldrich syndrome, due to receive a stem cell transplant.

The rearrangement joins TRBV12-3 or TRBV12-4 to TRBJ2-5, with 9 bases matching TRBD2. CDR3 length equals 12 residues. The CDR3 DNA reads as TGTGCTAGTAGCGGGAGTCGCGAGACCCAGTACTTC. It translates to CASSGSRETQYF.

This clonotype was recorded a few times. The J gene is TRBJ1-5, the V gene TRBV28; 7 nucleotides align to TRBD1. From germline, CDR1 is MDHEN and CDR2 SYDVKM. The CDR3 runs to 13 residues. Trimming removed 1 base from V and 7 bases from J; junction bases left unmatched: 1. In DNA form, the CDR3 reads TGTGCCAGCAGTTTATCAGGGGGACAGCCCCAGCATTTT. Translating gives CASSLSGGQPQHF.

A few counts support this clonotype. The chain uses TRBV5-1 and TRBJ2-7, with 7 bases that match TRBD2. The germline CDR1 and CDR2 sequences are SGHRS and YFSETQ. CDR3 length equals 13 residues. J was trimmed by 6 bases and V by 4 bases; bases with no gene match: 7. CDR3 sequence reads: CASSKPWGGEQYF. The CDR3 DNA sequence: TGCGCCAGCAGCAAACCCTGGGGGGGCGAGCAGTACTTC.

This clonotype was counted a few times. J is TRBJ2-1 and V is TRBV11-2; 9 nucleotides line up with TRBD2. The CDR3 extends over 18 amino acids. Trimming took 2 bases from V and 4 from J; bases not matched to a gene: 12. CDR1 and CDR2 (germline): SGHAT, FQNNGV. The CDR3: CASSLLVSGRVGYNEQFF. CDR3 nucleotides: TGTGCCAGCAGCTTATTAGTTAGCGGGAGAGTCGGTTACAATGAGCAGTTCTTC.

The table lists this clonotype with a few counts. The rearrangement links TRBV7-6 to TRBJ2-7; TRBD1 agrees at 9 bases. With 3 bases clipped from V and 6 bases from J, the junction kept 12 bases outside the gene matches. Germline V gene lookup returns CDR1 SGHVS and CDR2 FNYEAQ. The CDR3 is 16 residues long. The CDR3 DNA is TGTGCCAGCAGCTTTTGGGGGCGACAGGGGGTAGGCGAGCAGTACTTC. This translates into CASSFWGRQGVGEQYF.

This sequence joins TRBV27 and TRBJ1-1; D remains ambiguous. Germline V CDR1 and CDR2: MNHEY, SMNVEV (reference sequence). V lost 0 bases, J lost 4 bases, and 6 bases lay in between. This CDR3 contains 13 residues. CDR3 amino acids: CASSLSLSTEAFF. CDR3 DNA sequence: TGTGCCAGCAGTTTATCGTTGAGCACTGAAGCTTTCTTT.

This clonotype occurred a few times. This chain connects TRBV12-3 or TRBV12-4 to TRBJ2-2, with 7 bases that match TRBD2. The trim removed 6 bases at V and 0 bases at J, leaving 7 bases unmatched. This CDR3 is built from 16 residues. The CDR3: CASSIRLATNTGELFF. The DNA for the CDR3 is TGTGCCAGCAGCATCCGACTAGCAACGAACACCGGGGAGCTGTTTTTT.

This chain links TRBV3-1 with TRBJ2-1; D unresolved. Trimming left V 0 bases short and J 4 bases short, with 13 bases between. Germline lookup yields CDR1 LGHDT and CDR2 YNNKEL (reference sequence). The CDR3 runs 16 residues. CDR3 loop: CASSQDQRARYNEQFF. The CDR3 coding sequence is TGTGCCAGCAGCCAAGATCAAAGGGCTCGTTACAATGAGCAGTTCTTC.

This chain uses TRBV6-1 with TRBJ2-3, with TRBD2 matching 12 bases. CDR1 is MNHNS and CDR2 is SASEGT in the germline V gene. J gave up 1 base and V 7 bases, and 9 bases lay outside the gene matches. This CDR3 comprises 17 residues. CDR3 sequence: CASTFLAGGLGTDTQYF. CDR3 bases: TGTGCCAGCACCTTCCTAGCGGGAGGGCTTGGCACAGATACGCAGTATTTT.

The chain combines TRBV7-2 with TRBJ2-5; 7 positions match TRBD2. Germline CDR1 SGHTA, CDR2 FQGNSA. This CDR3 spans 15 amino acids. The V segment lost 0 bases and the J segment 7 bases; nucleotides outside the gene matches: 8. Here the CDR3 reads CASSLAGGGKGTQYF. The CDR3 bases are TGTGCCAGCAGCTTAGCTGGCGGGGGAAAAGGGACCCAGTACTTC.